This T cell receptor (beta chain) was recovered during a study of blood T cell repertoires in COVID-19. Across the study: Samples of COVID-19 (acute and convalescent) were obtained from the United States, Italy and Spain. PBMCs, B-cell-depleted T cells, or T cells were the source of the cDNA or gDNA that made up the material.

This clone has only one observation. Looked up from germline, CDR1 is SGHKS and CDR2 is YYEKEE (reference sequence). The V end was cut by 4 bases, the J end by 11 bases, with 12 bases between. The CDR3 loop spans 11 amino acids. In the authors' workflow: From reference gene primer amplification, estimates of nucleated cell counts were derived. Sequenced by immunoSEQ multiplex PCR; TCRdb stores in-frame clones only, minus some. V and J calls and clone size are given by that table; D and trimming were obtained from the DNA. The sample has some 110,000 clones, roughly 82% seen once. Sequencing was carried out using peripheral blood. The sequence was obtained from a man aged 55-75 years with acute or convalescent COVID-19. J is TRBJ1-1 and V is TRBV5-5; D not resolved. The CDR3 nucleotides read TGTGCCAGCAGCCCGACCCCCAGGGCTTTCTTT. Translating gives CASSPTPRAFF.